This TCR beta chain derives from a study of T and B cells in COVID-19 patients. Study as a whole: Peripheral blood came from COVID-19 patients with active infection or after recovery. The recovered patients had mostly mild to moderate COVID-19 with outpatient management. Study findings and constraints: Sorted SARS-CoV-2-responsive or tetramer+ T cells and CD4+, regulatory and CD8+ subsets were not yet sequenced.

TRB was amplified from approximately 250-480 ng of blood genomic DNA. The table lists this clonotype with many counts. Its antigen is undetermined. Multiplex PCR with BIOMED2 TRB-A/B primer pools amplified TRB rearrangements. Each CDR3 protein is one row after TCRdb ran MiXCR on the multiplex PCR reads. The sample lists over 10,000 distinct CDR3 sequences, around 25% occurring once. Germline values: CDR1 SGHNT, CDR2 YYREEE (reference sequence). CDR3 length: 14 amino acids. Trimming stripped 0 bases from V and 0 bases from J, with 6 bases between. Sequencing input: blood. The chain couples TRBV5-4 to TRBJ1-2, with a weak D call TRBD1 (6 bases). This TCR derives from a human donor who had recovered from COVID-19. The CDR3, as DNA: TGTGCCAGCAGCTTGGGGACAGCTAACTATGGCTACACCTTC. Protein sequence: CASSLGTANYGYTF.